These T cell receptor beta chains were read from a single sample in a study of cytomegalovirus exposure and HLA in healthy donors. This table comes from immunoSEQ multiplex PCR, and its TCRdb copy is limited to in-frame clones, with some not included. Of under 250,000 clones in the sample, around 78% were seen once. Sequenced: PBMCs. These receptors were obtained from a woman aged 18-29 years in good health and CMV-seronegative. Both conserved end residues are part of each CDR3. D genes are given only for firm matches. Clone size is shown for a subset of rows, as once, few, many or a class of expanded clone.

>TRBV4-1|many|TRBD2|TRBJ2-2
CASSPRTSGRGTGELFF
TGCGCCAGCAGCCCTCGGACTAGCGGGAGGGGAACCGGGGAGCTGTTTTTT
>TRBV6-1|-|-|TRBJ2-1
CASCDGSGARYNEQFF
TGTGCCAGCTGTGATGGATCTGGGGCGCGATACAATGAGCAGTTCTTC
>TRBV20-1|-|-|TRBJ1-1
CSARPGTEAFF
TGCAGTGCCAGACCGGGCACTGAAGCTTTCTTT
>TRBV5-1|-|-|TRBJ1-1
CASSDTGGKNEAFF
TGCGCCAGCAGCGATACCGGGGGCAAAAATGAAGCTTTCTTT
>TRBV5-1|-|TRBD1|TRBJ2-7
CASSGTGFDEQYF
TGCGCCAGCAGCGGGACAGGGTTCGACGAGCAGTACTTC
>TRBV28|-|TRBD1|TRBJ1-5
CASTSPGTGRYSNQPQHF
TGTGCCAGCACCAGTCCCGGGACAGGGCGATATAGCAATCAGCCCCAGCATTTT
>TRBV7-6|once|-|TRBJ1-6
CASQIPGGPSSPLHF
TGTGCCAGCCAGATTCCGGGGGGGCCAAGTTCACCCCTCCACTTT
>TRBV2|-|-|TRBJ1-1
CASIRQGIVNTEAFF
TGTGCCAGCATCCGGCAGGGGATCGTAAACACTGAAGCTTTCTTT
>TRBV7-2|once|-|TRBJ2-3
CASSLGQVITDTQYF
TGTGCCAGCAGCTTAGGTCAGGTGATCACAGATACGCAGTATTTT
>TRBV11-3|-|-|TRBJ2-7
CASSRGPFEQYF
TGTGCCAGCAGCCGAGGCCCCTTCGAGCAGTACTTC
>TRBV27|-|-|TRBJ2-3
CASSAEGDTQYF
TGTGCCAGCAGTGCCGAGGGGGATACGCAGTATTTT